These T cell receptor beta chains were read from a single sample in a study of T-cell memory formation after mild COVID-19. TCRdb reprocessed the 5' RACE reads via MiXCR and lists one record per CDR3 protein. The data hold hundreds of thousands of distinct CDR3 sequences, with 28% observed a single time. Sequenced sample: PBMCs or a T cell subset sorted from them (not recorded which). These TCRs come from an adult woman who had mild COVID-19 (a few samples of this study predate the infection). Cell type and time point are not known. Each CDR3 is given with its conserved first and last residue. A D gene is named only where the DNA matches it firmly. Expanded clones get a size class; other rows say once, few or many, or leave the size out.

clone size | J gene | D gene | V gene | CDR3 protein | CDR3 DNA
few | TRBJ1-3 | - | TRBV25-1 | CASSVHFQLQGRRNTIYF | TGTGCCAGCAGCGTCCACTTCCAGCTCCAGGGTCGGAGAAACACCATATATTTT
- | TRBJ2-7 | - | TRBV7-2 | CASSSGHTIGAYEQYF | TGTGCCAGCAGCTCGGGGCATACAATAGGGGCCTACGAGCAGTACTTC
- | TRBJ2-7 | - | TRBV4-1 | CASSQVGLSYEQYF | TGCGCCAGCAGCCAAGTCGGCCTGTCCTACGAGCAGTACTTC
few | TRBJ2-2 | TRBD2 | TRBV7-2 | CASSTFRRLAGETGELFF | TGTGCCAGCAGCACTTTTAGGAGACTAGCGGGAGAGACCGGGGAGCTGTTTTTT
few | TRBJ2-3 | - | TRBV12-3/TRBV12-4 | CASSLRGYTDTQYF | TGTGCCAGCAGTCTCCGGGGGTACACAGATACGCAGTATTTT
few | TRBJ1-6 | TRBD1 | TRBV20-1 | CSARVAGGYNSPLHF | TGCAGTGCTAGAGTGGCAGGGGGATATAATTCACCCCTCCACTTT
- | TRBJ1-2 | - | TRBV12-3/TRBV12-4 | CASVSGVNYGYTF | TGTGCCAGCGTCTCCGGGGTTAACTATGGCTACACCTTC
- | TRBJ1-3 | TRBD1 | TRBV12-3/TRBV12-4 | CASSATGTGGNTIYF | TGTGCCAGCAGTGCAACCGGGACAGGAGGAAACACCATATATTTT
few | TRBJ2-1 | - | TRBV4-1 | CASSLPRGGDRGYNEQFF | TGCGCCAGCAGCCTTCCTCGAGGGGGCGATCGGGGGTACAATGAGCAGTTCTTC
- | TRBJ2-7 | - | TRBV7-2 | CASSTGRVPGQDEQYF | TGTGCCAGCAGTACGGGCCGGGTGCCGGGGCAGGACGAGCAGTACTTC
- | TRBJ1-2 | - | TRBV29-1 | CSVATRTGNYGYTF | TGCAGCGTTGCCACGAGGACGGGAAACTATGGCTACACCTTC